This TCR beta chain came from a study of T-cell memory formation after mild COVID-19. Study-wide background: Across donors, TCR clusters were largely donor specific. Study-wide points: Some SARS-CoV-2-responding clones were already detected in memory before infection. Unconfirmed was the SARS-CoV-2 specificity of second-wave clones that peaked on day 37.

The authors produced TCR alpha and TCR beta cDNA libraries with sample barcodes and UMIs by 5'RACE using constant-segment primers. TCRdb re-called the 5' RACE reads with MiXCR, one entry per CDR3 protein. The table includes 150,000 or so distinct CDR3 sequences, roughly 15% detected once. Deletions cut 2 bases from V and 0 bases from J, with 20 bases between. CDR1 is SGHTA, CDR2 FQGNSA, per germline. The CDR3 covers 18 residues. This clonotype was found a few times. Its matching antigen is unknown. The chain combines TRBV7-2 with TRBJ2-7, with D perhaps TRBD1 or TRBD2 (6 bases each). The specimen sequenced was PBMCs or a T cell subset sorted from them (not recorded which). The origin of this receptor is an adult woman who had mild COVID-19 (a few samples of this study predate the infection). Cell type and time point are not known. The CDR3 spells CASSLFMMGGRSSYEQYF. In DNA form, the CDR3 reads TGTGCCAGCAGCTTATTTATGATGGGGGGCAGGAGCTCCTACGAGCAGTACTTC.